This note documents a single T cell receptor (beta chain) sequence. The antigen is not known. CDR1 is GTSNPN and CDR2 is SVGIG in the germline V gene (reference sequence). The CDR3 is 14 amino acids. With V trimmed by 3 bases and J by 3 bases, 4 bases remained unmatched. This record belongs to a study of shared clonotypes between healthy human individuals. Study at large: Each donor had three CD4 naive, three CD4 memory, two CD8 naive and one CD8 memory plate.

Notes on the study in general: There were few donors, and this limited the genetic and exposure-history diversity represented. Among donors, the sharing of clonotypes was expected to be influenced by sequencing depth.

Clones were sequenced by immunoSEQ multiplex PCR, and TCRdb holds only the in-frame ones, with some missing. The sample yields about 2.3 million clones, roughly 92% seen once. This chain joins TRBV30 and TRBJ2-5; 10 bases map to TRBD1. Sequencing input: naive CD4+ T cells from PBMCs. Subset meaning: CD45RA+ positively selected. This sequence originates from a young man in good health. Some clones in this sample may be carry-over from other donors' samples. The CDR3 loop reads CAWRTGTGEETQYF. The CDR3 bases are TGTGCCTGGAGAACCGGGACAGGGGAAGAGACCCAGTACTTC.